This TCR beta chain was sequenced in a study of CXCR3-negative and CXCR3-positive naive CD8 T cells. The germline V gene has CDR1 LNHNV and CDR2 YYDKDF (reference sequence). This CDR3 has 13 amino acids. The study, taken as a whole, reports: With surface CD5 comparable between naive subsets, TCR strength was estimated using properties derived from the TRB CDR3.

Considering frequency, this clonotype is medium-sized. Its antigen is still unknown. At a few hundred thousand cells each, triplicate sorts were carried out for each CD8+ T cell subset. With UMI labels, 5' RACE was used to prepare the TRB cDNA libraries. TCRdb re-called the 5' RACE reads, yielding one record per CDR3 amino acid sequence without DNA. Its table records roughly 8,000 distinct CDR3 sequences. The sequence was collected from a human donor in good health. Some clones in this sample may be carry-over from other donors' samples. The sample was naive CXCR3- CD8+ T cells from blood. Stated subset: CD45RO-CCR7+CD27+CD95- naive CD8+ T cells lacking CXCR3 (TNR3-). The chain joins TRBV15 to TRBJ2-1. CDR3 loop: CATSRQLGNEQFF.